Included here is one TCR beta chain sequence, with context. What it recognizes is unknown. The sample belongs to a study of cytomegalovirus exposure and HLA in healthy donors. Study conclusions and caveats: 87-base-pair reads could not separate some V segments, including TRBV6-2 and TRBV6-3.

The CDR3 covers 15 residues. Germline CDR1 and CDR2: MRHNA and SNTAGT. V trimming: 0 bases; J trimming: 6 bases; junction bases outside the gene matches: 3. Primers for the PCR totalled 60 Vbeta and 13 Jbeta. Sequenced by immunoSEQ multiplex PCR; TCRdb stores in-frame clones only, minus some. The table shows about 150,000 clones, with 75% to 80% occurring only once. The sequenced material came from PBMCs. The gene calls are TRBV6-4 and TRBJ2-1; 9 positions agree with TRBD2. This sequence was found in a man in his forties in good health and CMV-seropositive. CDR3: CASSDSAGGPNEQFF. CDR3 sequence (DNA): TGTGCCAGCAGTGACTCGGCGGGAGGGCCCAATGAGCAGTTCTTC.